The T cell receptor beta chain described here comes from a study of OX40 agonist ivuxolimab in advanced cancers. Overall study findings and caveats: Dose levels from 0.1 to 3.0 mg/kg saw CD4+ and CD8+ blood T cells expand clonally by week 6.

Autoimmune disease history or systemic immunosuppression barred patients. Using immunoSEQ multiplex PCR, the repertoire was profiled, and TCRdb retains in-frame clones only, with some absent. There are roughly 79,000 clones in the sample; 80% to 90% occur only once, and roughly 16% lies in the top ten. Worth noting for this clone: What it recognizes is unknown.

Germline assignment: CDR1 LNHDA and CDR2 SQIVND (reference sequence). Deletions cut 3 bases from V and 3 bases from J, with 14 bases between. The CDR3 loop spans 16 amino acids. The V call is TRBV19, the J call TRBJ2-2, with D tentatively TRBD2 (6 bases). The material sequenced was CD4+ or CD8+ T cells sorted from blood, taken in a trial of the OX40 agonist ivuxolimab. The origin of this receptor is an adult with an advanced solid tumor such as melanoma, head and neck, liver or kidney cancer. Here the CDR3 DNA reads TGTGCCAGTAGTATGGGGTTCAGCGGGTACACCGGGGAGCTGTTTTTT. Its translation: CASSMGFSGYTGELFF.